A single sample is the source of the 29 T cell receptor beta chains below, sequenced in a study of shared clonotypes between healthy human individuals. Sequenced by immunoSEQ multiplex PCR; TCRdb stores in-frame clones only, minus some. This table has around 340,000 clones, around four fifths appearing once. Sequences were obtained from memory CD4+ T cells sorted from blood. The subset was: CD45RA-negative fraction. The receptor set was obtained from a man younger than 45 in good health.

The V gene is TRBV21-1, the J gene TRBJ2-7; no check of the table's D call, TRBD2, against the DNA was made. TRBV21-1 is a pseudogene. The CDR3 spans 16 residues. The CDR3 DNA sequence: TGTGCCAGGATGCAACGTGTAAGCGGGAGGGGGTACGAGCAGTACTTC. It codes for CARMQRVSGRGYEQYF.

This clone appeared a few times. This sequence joins TRBV11-2 and TRBJ2-5; D is possibly TRBD1 or TRBD2 (5 bases each). The CDR3 extends over 17 amino acids. Per the germline V gene, CDR1 is SGHAT and CDR2 is FQNNGV. V lost 6 bases, J lost 2 bases, and 22 bases lay in between. This chain's CDR3 is CASRAGTLLGKQETQYF. The DNA of the CDR3 is TGTGCCAGCAGGGCAGGGACCCTGTTGGGGAAACAAGAGACCCAGTACTTC.

CDR3 amino acids: CASSLSSSLGTDEQFF. The DNA of the CDR3 is TGCGCCAGCAGCTTGTCCTCTTCCTTAGGTACGGATGAGCAGTTCTTC. The V and J genes are TRBV5-1 and TRBJ2-1; D remains ambiguous. Looked up from germline, CDR1 is SGHRS and CDR2 is YFSETQ. The CDR3 is 16 amino acids. Trimming removed 1 base from V and 8 bases from J, with 19 bases in between.

This clone appeared a single time. The gene calls are TRBV27 and TRBJ1-5; possibly TRBD1 for D (6 bases). The V gene lost 2 bases and the J gene lost 6 bases, with 11 bases spanning the gap. In germline, CDR1 is MNHEY, CDR2 SMNVEV (reference sequence). The CDR3 has 14 amino acids. The CDR3 is CASSLRGKIQPQHF. The CDR3 DNA sequence: TGTGCCAGCAGTTTAAGGGGGAAGATTCAGCCCCAGCATTTT.

CDR3 in amino acids: CASSPRGAQETQYF. The CDR3, as DNA: TGTGCCAGCAGTCCCCGGGGAGCGCAAGAGACCCAGTACTTC. The V call is TRBV28, the J call TRBJ2-5, with D perhaps matching TRBD2 (5 bases). CDR1 is MDHEN and CDR2 is SYDVKM in the germline V gene. The CDR3 spans 14 residues. V was pared by 5 bases and J by 2 bases, with 12 bases between. Complete variable domain (other parts from reference TRBV28 and TRBJ2-5): DVKVTQSSRYLVKRTGEKVFLECVQDMDHENMFWYRQDPGLGLRLIYFSYDVKMKEKGDIPEGYSVSREKKERFSLILESASTNQTSMYLCASSPRGAQETQYFGPGTRLLVL.

V usage is TRBV5-4 and J usage is TRBJ1-4; the D gene is possibly TRBD1 (5 bases). The CDR3 extends over 16 amino acids. V lost 0 bases to trimming and J lost 8 bases, with 17 bases between them. The V gene's germline CDR1 is SGHNT and CDR2 YYREEE (reference sequence). The CDR3 bases are TGTGCCAGCAGCTTGGACATGGGGGTGGGAGGGGAAAAACTGTTTTTT. Translated: CASSLDMGVGGEKLFF.

This clone was detected a few times. At the DNA level, this CDR3 is encoded by other sequences in the same sample as well. The chain is built from TRBV2 and TRBJ2-5, with D uncertain. Germline V gene data show CDR1 as SNHLY and CDR2 as FYNNEI. V gave up 5 bases and J gave up 2 bases, with 6 bases separating them. The CDR3 has 12 amino acids. The CDR3 nucleotides read TGTGCCAGCAGTCAATTACAAGAGACCCAGTACTTC. Residues: CASSQLQETQYF.

This clone has a handful of counts. V gene TRBV25-1 combines with J gene TRBJ2-3, with 7 bases that match TRBD1. J gave up 6 bases and V 4 bases, and 10 bases lay outside the gene matches. This CDR3 is 15 amino acids long. Germline V CDR1 and CDR2: MGHDK, SYGVNS. CDR3 sequence: CASSARDSITDTQYF. The CDR3 DNA sequence: TGTGCCAGCAGTGCCCGGGACAGCATCACTGATACGCAGTATTTT.

This clone was recorded once. V and J are TRBV7-3 and TRBJ2-1, with 8 bases aligning to TRBD2. V lost 4 bases, J lost 9 bases, and 8 bases stayed unmatched. Germline values: CDR1 SGHTA, CDR2 FQGTGA. The CDR3 is 14 amino acids. In DNA form, the CDR3 reads TGTGCCAGCAGCTCGGGGGGACTAGGATCTGAGCAGTTCTTC. This gives the protein CASSSGGLGSEQFF.

The rearrangement links TRBV18 to TRBJ2-3; 13 positions agree with TRBD2. The V gene end was trimmed by 4 bases and the J gene end by 0 bases; junction bases not matched to a gene: 13. CDR1 is KGHSH, CDR2 LQKENI, per germline. The CDR3 is 20 amino acids. The CDR3 nucleotides read TGTGCCAGCTCACGTCGGGACAGTGGACTAGCGGGAGCAAGCACAGATACGCAGTATTTT. The encoded protein is CASSRRDSGLAGASTDTQYF.

This clone came up a few times. The chain carries TRBV5-4 and TRBJ2-7; possibly TRBD2 for D (5 bases). The germline CDR1 and CDR2 sequences are SGHNT and YYREEE (reference sequence). The CDR3 covers 15 residues. Trimming shortened V by 4 bases and J by 0 bases, and 14 bases separated the two germline ends. CDR3 nucleotides: TGTGCCAGCAGCCCCCAAGGAGCGGACTCCTACGAGCAGTACTTC. Encoded protein: CASSPQGADSYEQYF.

A note on this clone: The CDR3 ends on some other residue instead of the conserved phenylalanine or tryptophan, so this is likely a read error. The DNA is left out, because the CDR3 cannot be placed on it with certainty; the CDR3 is given as TCRdb lists it. This chain joins TRBV28 and TRBJ2-7; the D segment call TRBD2 is taken from the table without a DNA check. The CDR3 has 12 residues if both end residues are counted. CDR1 is MDHEN, CDR2 SYDVKM, per germline. CDR3 sequence reads: CASSPTSGRNSL.

This clone was observed a handful of times. The chain joins TRBV2 to TRBJ2-7; D ambiguous. Germline V gives CDR1 SNHLY, CDR2 FYNNEI. The CDR3 covers 11 residues. V dropped 8 bases and J dropped 5 bases, with 10 bases sitting between them. The CDR3 nucleotides read TGTGCCAGCTTCGTAGGAGACGAGCAGTACTTC. It codes for CASFVGDEQYF.

This sequence joins TRBV7-9 and TRBJ1-2, with D uncertain. The V gene lost 1 base and the J gene lost 4 bases, with 10 bases spanning the gap. The CDR3 length is 14 residues. Germline V CDR1 and CDR2: SEHNR, FQNEAQ (reference sequence). CDR3 bases: TGTGCCAGCAGCTTAGGGGCAGTTCTCTATGGCTACACCTTC. This gives the protein CASSLGAVLYGYTF.

This clone turned up a few times. J is TRBJ1-1 and V is TRBV2; perhaps TRBD1 as D (6 bases). The CDR3 extends over 15 amino acids. Trimming took 2 bases from V and 4 from J, leaving 14 bases between them. Germline V gene sequence: CDR1 SNHLY, CDR2 FYNNEI. The CDR3 reads CASSEFEGGTTEAFF. CDR3 bases: TGTGCCAGCAGTGAATTTGAGGGGGGAACCACTGAAGCTTTCTTT.

The gene calls are TRBV6-1 and TRBJ2-4; no reliable D call. V was clipped by 1 base and J by 1 base, with 8 bases between them. The germline V gene encodes CDR1 MNHNS and CDR2 SASEGT. The CDR3 is made up of 15 amino acids. The CDR3 nucleotides are TGTGCCAGCAGTGAAGATGTACAGGCCAAAAACATTCAGTACTTC. This sequence encodes CASSEDVQAKNIQYF.

In this sample, this clone turned up once. The chain couples TRBV4-3 to TRBJ2-1; weak D call: TRBD2 (6 bases). The CDR3 spans 16 residues. Trimming left V 0 bases short and J 4 bases short, with 13 bases between. Germline V CDR1 and CDR2: LGHNA, YSLEER. CDR3 nucleotides: TGCGCCAGCAGCCAAGATTTCCGGGAGTGGTACAATGAGCAGTTCTTC. This encodes CASSQDFREWYNEQFF.

The J gene is TRBJ2-2, the V gene TRBV9; the match to TRBD2 covers 9 bases. Germline lookup yields CDR1 SGDLS and CDR2 YYNGEE. This CDR3 contains 16 residues. The J segment lost 4 bases and the V segment lost 0 bases, leaving 4 bases of the junction unmatched. The CDR3 spells CASSVVAGERTGELFF. CDR3 DNA: TGTGCCAGCAGCGTAGTAGCGGGAGAGCGCACCGGGGAGCTGTTTTTT.

This clone has ten or more counts. The J gene is TRBJ1-1, the V gene TRBV14; D gene uncertain. From germline, CDR1 is SGHDN and CDR2 FVKESK. The ends were cut back, 3 bases at V and 5 bases at J, with 10 bases in the middle. The CDR3 is 13 residues long. CDR3 sequence reads: CASSQNVRTEAFF. In nucleotides, the CDR3 is TGTGCCAGCAGCCAGAACGTACGGACTGAAGCTTTCTTT. The variable domain in full, completed from reference TRBV14 and TRBJ1-1, reads EAGVTQFPSHSVIEKGQTVTLRCDPISGHDNLYWYRRVMGKEIKFLLHFVKESKQDESGMPNNRFLAERTGGTYSTLKVQPAELEDSGVYFCASSQNVRTEAFFGQGTRLTVV.

CDR3 region: CASSPHRPQANTGELFF. The CDR3 region has the DNA TGTGCCAGCAGCCCTCACAGGCCACAGGCAAACACCGGGGAGCTGTTTTTT. V is TRBV14 and J is TRBJ2-2; D is perhaps TRBD1 (5 bases). Germline V CDR1 and CDR2: SGHDN, FVKESK. The length of the CDR3 is 17 residues. V was clipped by 4 bases and J by 2 bases, with 17 bases between them.

In its sample, this clone was seen a few times. The chain joins TRBV30 to TRBJ1-1; D gene ambiguous. V was shortened by 8 bases and J by 8 bases, with 12 bases between the two germline ends. CDR3 length: 10 amino acids. Germline lookup yields CDR1 GTSNPN and CDR2 SVGIG (reference sequence). CDR3 DNA sequence: TGTGCCCACCTTAGGGAAGAAGCTTTCTTT. This sequence encodes CAHLREEAFF.

The chain links TRBV7-7 to TRBJ2-7; TRBD2 matches at 13 bases. J lost 5 bases, V lost 6 bases, and 7 bases had no gene match. In germline, CDR1 is SSHAT, CDR2 FNYEAQ (reference sequence). This CDR3 is 15 amino acids long. Here the CDR3 DNA reads TGTGCCAGCAGTCCCGGACTAGCGGGAGTAAACGAGCAGTACTTC. Protein sequence: CASSPGLAGVNEQYF.

The chain recombines TRBV6-1 with TRBJ1-1, with D uncertain. Per the germline V gene, CDR1 is MNHNS and CDR2 is SASEGT. Deletions cut 11 bases from V and 4 bases from J, with 20 bases between. This CDR3 comprises 14 residues. This CDR3 reads CASAPAARGTEAFF. The CDR3 bases are TGTGCCTCCGCCCCAGCCGCCCGTGGCACTGAAGCTTTCTTT.

The genes are TRBV7-2 and TRBJ2-1, with D unclear. The V end lost 1 base, the J end lost 10 bases, and 11 bases lay between the germline ends. Germline values: CDR1 SGHTA, CDR2 FQGNSA. The CDR3 length is 13 residues. The DNA of the CDR3 is TGTGCCAGCAGCTTAGATTTCGGCGAGGAGCAGTTCTTC. This translates into CASSLDFGEEQFF.

This clone was picked up one time. This chain links TRBV6-4 with TRBJ1-4; D not resolved. V lost 0 bases, J lost 2 bases, and 13 bases lay in between. Germline CDR1 is MRHNA and CDR2 is SNTAGT. There are 17 residues in the CDR3. The CDR3 is CASSDSHDVPTNEKLFF. CDR3 sequence (DNA): TGTGCCAGCAGTGACTCTCACGATGTACCGACTAATGAAAAACTGTTTTTT.

This rearrangement joins TRBV27 to TRBJ2-1; D could derive from TRBD1 or TRBD2 (5 bases each). CDR1 is MNHEY, CDR2 SMNVEV, per germline (reference sequence). V lost 6 bases and J 6 bases, leaving 12 bases between the germline ends. The CDR3 covers 13 residues. This CDR3 reads CASRAGTINEQFF. The CDR3 coding sequence is TGTGCCAGCAGGGCCGGGACGATCAATGAGCAGTTCTTC.

The J gene is TRBJ2-3, the V gene TRBV10-1; no firm D call. Between the trimmed V and J ends, which lost 0 bases and 2 bases, there was a span of 6 bases. Germline CDR1 reads WNHNN; CDR2 reads SYGVQD (reference sequence). The CDR3 length is 14 residues. Here the CDR3 reads CASSESGFTDTQYF. As DNA, the CDR3 is TGCGCCAGCAGTGAGTCAGGGTTCACAGATACGCAGTATTTT.

The rearrangement uses TRBV4-3 and TRBJ2-2; D tentatively reads TRBD1 or TRBD2 (5 bases each). From germline, CDR1 is LGHNA and CDR2 YSLEER. V was trimmed by 10 bases and J by 0 bases, leaving 15 bases between them. The length of the CDR3 is 15 residues. The DNA of the CDR3 is TGCGCCACTGGGGACGGTAGTACGAACACCGGGGAGCTGTTTTTT. It codes for CATGDGSTNTGELFF.

The chain couples TRBV2 to TRBJ1-4; D uncertain. The CDR3 totals 15 residues. The germline V gene encodes CDR1 SNHLY and CDR2 FYNNEI. The V gene lost 3 bases and the J gene lost 0 bases, with 8 bases spanning the gap. CDR3 sequence: CASSDKIATNEKLFF. The CDR3 nucleotides read TGTGCCAGCAGTGACAAGATTGCAACTAATGAAAAACTGTTTTTT.